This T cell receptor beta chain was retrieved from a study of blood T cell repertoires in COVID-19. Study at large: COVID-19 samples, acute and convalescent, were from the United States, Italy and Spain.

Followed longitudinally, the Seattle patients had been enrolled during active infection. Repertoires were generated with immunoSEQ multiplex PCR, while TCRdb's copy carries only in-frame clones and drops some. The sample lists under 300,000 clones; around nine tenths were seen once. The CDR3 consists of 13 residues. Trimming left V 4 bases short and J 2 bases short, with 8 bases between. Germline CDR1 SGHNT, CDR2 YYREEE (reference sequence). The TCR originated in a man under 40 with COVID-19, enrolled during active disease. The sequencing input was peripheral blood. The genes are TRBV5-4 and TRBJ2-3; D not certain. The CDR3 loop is CASSRAVTDTQYF. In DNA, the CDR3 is TGTGCCAGCAGCCGTGCGGTCACAGATACGCAGTATTTT.